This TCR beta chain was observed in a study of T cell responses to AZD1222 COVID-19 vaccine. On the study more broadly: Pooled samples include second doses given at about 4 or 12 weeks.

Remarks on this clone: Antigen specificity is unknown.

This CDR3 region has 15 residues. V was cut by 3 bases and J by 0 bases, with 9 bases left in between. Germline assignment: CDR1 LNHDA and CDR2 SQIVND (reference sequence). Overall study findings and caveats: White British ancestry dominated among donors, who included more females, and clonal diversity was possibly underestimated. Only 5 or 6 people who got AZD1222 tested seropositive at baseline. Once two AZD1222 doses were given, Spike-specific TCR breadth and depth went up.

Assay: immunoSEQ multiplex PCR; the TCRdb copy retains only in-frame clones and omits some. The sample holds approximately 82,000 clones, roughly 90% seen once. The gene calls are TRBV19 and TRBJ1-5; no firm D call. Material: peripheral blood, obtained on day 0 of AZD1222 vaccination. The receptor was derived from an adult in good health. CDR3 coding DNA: TGTGCCAGTAGTATGATGCGGGGTAGCAATCAGCCCCAGCATTTT. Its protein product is CASSMMRGSNQPQHF. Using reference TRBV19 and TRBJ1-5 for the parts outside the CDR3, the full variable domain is DGGITQSPKYLFRKEGQNVTLSCEQNLNHDAMYWYRQDPGQGLRLIYYSQIVNDFQKGDIAEGYSVSREKKESFPLTVTSAQKNPTAFYLCASSMMRGSNQPQHFGDGTRLSIL.